This T cell receptor (beta chain) was obtained from a study of Tregs in tolerant kidney transplant recipients. The germline gives CDR1 SGHTA, CDR2 FQGTGA. The CDR3 spans 15 residues. V gave up 1 base and J gave up 2 bases; unmatched junction bases: 4. Assay: immunoSEQ multiplex PCR; the TCRdb copy retains only in-frame clones and omits some. The data hold about 94,000 clones, with 93% observed a single time. This receptor was identified in a human donor who received a combined kidney and bone marrow transplant. The chain joins TRBV7-3 to TRBJ2-7, with 8 positions matching TRBD2. Material: CD4+ T cells from blood, obtained before the transplant. CDR3 in DNA: TGTGCCAGCAGCTTAAGTTCGCGGGGGGCCTACGAGCAGTACTTC. It encodes CASSLSSRGAYEQYF.